Included here is one TCR beta chain sequence, with context. Its antigen is not identified. The junction and the germline gene differ at one end; a read error may be behind it. This sample was taken from a study of blood T cells in healthy people across ages. Alongside a J-beta primer mix, a sample-barcoded 5' primer served in a second PCR lasting about 7 to 12 cycles. Every cDNA molecule carried a tag from a template-switch adaptor bearing 12 random nucleotides. TCRdb re-called the 5' RACE reads through MiXCR, storing one row per CDR3 protein. The sample holds about 1.8 million distinct CDR3 sequences, roughly 49% seen once. Study-wide findings and caveats: Naive T cell percentage strongly correlated with TCR beta diversity. Researchers said unsorted PBMCs prevented a conclusive naive versus antigen-experienced comparison. Possibly confounding the expanded clonotype changes was the fact that donor CMV status was unknown.

The CDR3 consists of 12 residues. In germline, CDR1 is MNHEY, CDR2 SVGAGI. The chain joins TRBV6-5 to TRBJ2-5; D not certain. This sequence was found in a woman in her 40s in good health. Source material: blood. This CDR3 reads CASSPLQGTQYF. In DNA form, the CDR3 reads TGTGCCAGCAGTCCTCTCCAAGGGACCCAGTACTTC.